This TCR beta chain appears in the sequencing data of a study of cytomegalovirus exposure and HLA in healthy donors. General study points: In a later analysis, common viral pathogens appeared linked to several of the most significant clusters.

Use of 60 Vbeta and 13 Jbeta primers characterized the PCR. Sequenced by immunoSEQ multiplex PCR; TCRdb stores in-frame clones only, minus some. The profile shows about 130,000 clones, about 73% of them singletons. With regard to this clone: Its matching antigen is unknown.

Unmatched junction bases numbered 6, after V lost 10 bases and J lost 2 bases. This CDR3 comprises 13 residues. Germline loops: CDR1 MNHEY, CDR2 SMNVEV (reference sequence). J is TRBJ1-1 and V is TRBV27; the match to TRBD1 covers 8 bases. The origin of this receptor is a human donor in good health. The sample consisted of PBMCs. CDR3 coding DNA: TGTGCCACCAAAGGGACAGGAAACACTGAAGCTTTCTTT. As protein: CATKGTGNTEAFF.